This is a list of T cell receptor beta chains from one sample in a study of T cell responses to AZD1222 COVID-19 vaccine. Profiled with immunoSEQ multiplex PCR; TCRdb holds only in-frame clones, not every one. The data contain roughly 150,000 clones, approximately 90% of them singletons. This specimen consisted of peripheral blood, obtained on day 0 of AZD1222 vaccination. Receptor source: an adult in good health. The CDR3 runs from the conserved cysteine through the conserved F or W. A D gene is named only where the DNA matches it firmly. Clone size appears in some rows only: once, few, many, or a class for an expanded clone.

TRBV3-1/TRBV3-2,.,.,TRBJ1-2,CASSPTPQGYYGYTF,TGTGCCAGCAGCCCTACACCACAGGGTTACTATGGCTACACCTTC
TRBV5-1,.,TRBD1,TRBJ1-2,CASSRTGDGYTF,TGCGCCAGCAGCAGAACAGGGGATGGCTACACCTTC
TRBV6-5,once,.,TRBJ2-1,CASKAEGSSNEQFF,TGTGCCAGCAAAGCGGAAGGGTCAAGCAATGAGCAGTTCTTC
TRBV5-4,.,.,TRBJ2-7,CASSWGRAEQYF,TGTGCCAGCAGTTGGGGTAGGGCCGAGCAGTACTTC
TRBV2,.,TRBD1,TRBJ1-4,CASSEDQGGPRKLFF,TGTGCCAGCAGTGAAGATCAGGGGGGGCCCCGAAAACTGTTTTTT
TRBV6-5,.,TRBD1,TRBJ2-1,CASPRTGSYNEQFF,TGTGCCAGCCCGAGGACAGGCTCCTACAATGAGCAGTTCTTC
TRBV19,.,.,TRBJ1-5,CASRSDNYSNQPQHF,TGTGCCAGTAGAAGTGACAACTATAGCAATCAGCCCCAGCATTTT
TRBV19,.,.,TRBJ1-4,CASSIGVREDNEKLFF,TGTGCCAGTAGTATTGGTGTGCGGGAGGACAATGAAAAACTGTTTTTT
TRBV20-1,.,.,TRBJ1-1,CSARDLTEAFF,TGCAGTGCTAGAGATCTCACTGAAGCTTTCTTT
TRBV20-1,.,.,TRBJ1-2,CSADIRDGYTF,TGCAGTGCGGACATCAGGGATGGCTACACCTTC
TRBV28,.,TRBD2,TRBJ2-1,CASSSKQREFYEQFF,TGTGCCAGCAGTTCCAAACAGCGGGAGTTCTATGAGCAGTTCTTC
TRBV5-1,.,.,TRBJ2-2,CASEGRANTGELFF,TGCGCCAGCGAAGGTAGGGCGAACACCGGGGAGCTGTTTTTT
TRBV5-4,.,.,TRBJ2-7,CASSPSADRYEQYF,TGTGCCAGCAGCCCCTCGGCCGATCGCTACGAGCAGTACTTC
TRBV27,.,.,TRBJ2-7,CASSRGHSYEQYF,TGTGCCAGCAGTCGGGGACACAGCTACGAGCAGTACTTC
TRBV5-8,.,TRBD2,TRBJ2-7,CASSLGLAGLSYEQYF,TGTGCCAGCAGCTTAGGTCTAGCGGGCTTATCCTACGAGCAGTACTTC